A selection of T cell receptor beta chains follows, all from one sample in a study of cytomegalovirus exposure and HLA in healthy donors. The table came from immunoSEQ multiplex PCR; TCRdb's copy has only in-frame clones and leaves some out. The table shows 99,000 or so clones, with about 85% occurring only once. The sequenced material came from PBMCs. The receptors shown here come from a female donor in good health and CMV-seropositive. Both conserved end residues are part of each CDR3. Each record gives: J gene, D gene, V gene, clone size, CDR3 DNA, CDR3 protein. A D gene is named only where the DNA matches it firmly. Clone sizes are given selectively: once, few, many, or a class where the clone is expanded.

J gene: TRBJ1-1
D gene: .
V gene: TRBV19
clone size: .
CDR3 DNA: TGTGCCAGTACCCTTAACACTGAAGCTTTCTTT
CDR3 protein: CASTLNTEAFF

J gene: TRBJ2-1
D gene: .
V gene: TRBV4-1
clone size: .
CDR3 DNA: TGCGCCAGCAGCCGGACAGAACCCTACAATGAGCAGTTCTTC
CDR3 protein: CASSRTEPYNEQFF

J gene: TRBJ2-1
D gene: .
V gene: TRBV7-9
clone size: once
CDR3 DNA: TGTGCCAGCAGCTGGGACAAAAGCTCCTACAATGAGCAGTTCTTC
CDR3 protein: CASSWDKSSYNEQFF

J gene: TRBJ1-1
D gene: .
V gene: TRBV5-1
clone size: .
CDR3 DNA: TGCGCCAGCAGCTTGCGGGAAGTCCAGTACACTGAAGCTTTCTTT
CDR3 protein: CASSLREVQYTEAFF

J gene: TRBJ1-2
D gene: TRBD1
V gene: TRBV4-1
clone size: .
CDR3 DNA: TGCGCCAGCAGCCAAGGGCCTGACAGGGTTCAAAGTAGTGGCTACCCCTTC
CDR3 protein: CASSQGPDRVQSSGYPF

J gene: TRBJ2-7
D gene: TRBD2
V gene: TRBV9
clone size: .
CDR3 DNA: TGTGCCAGCAGCGTAGCCCCGGGACTAGCGGGAGCTGACTACGAGCAGTACTTC
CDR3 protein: CASSVAPGLAGADYEQYF

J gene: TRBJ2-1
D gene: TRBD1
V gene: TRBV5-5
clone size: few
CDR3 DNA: TGTGCCAGCAGCTTGGGGGACAGTTACAATGAGCAGTTCTTC
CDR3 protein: CASSLGDSYNEQFF

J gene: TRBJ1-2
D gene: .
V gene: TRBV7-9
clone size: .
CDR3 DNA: TGTGCCAGCCTGCCGGATCCTAGCCTGCATGGCTACACCTTC
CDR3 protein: CASLPDPSLHGYTF

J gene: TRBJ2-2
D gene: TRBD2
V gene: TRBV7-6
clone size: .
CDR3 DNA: TGTGCCAGCAGCCCGCGACTAGCGGGAGGAGCGGCCGGGGAGCTGTTTTTT
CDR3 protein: CASSPRLAGGAAGELFF

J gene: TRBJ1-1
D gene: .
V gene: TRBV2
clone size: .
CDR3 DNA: TGTGCCAGCAGATTCGACATGAACACTGAAGCTTTCTTT
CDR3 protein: CASRFDMNTEAFF

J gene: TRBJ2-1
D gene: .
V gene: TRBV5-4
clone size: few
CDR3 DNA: TGTGCCAGCAGCTTGGATGGGAGGAGCTCCTACAATGAGCAGTTCTTC
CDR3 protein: CASSLDGRSSYNEQFF

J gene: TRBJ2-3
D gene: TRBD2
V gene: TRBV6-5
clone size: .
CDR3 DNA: TGTGCCAGCAGGTCCGGGACTAGCGGGGGGCATACGCAGTATTTT
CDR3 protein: CASRSGTSGGHTQYF

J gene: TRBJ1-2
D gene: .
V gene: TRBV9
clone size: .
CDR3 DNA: TGTGCCAGCAGCCACCAGGGGCCCATCGGCTACACCTTC
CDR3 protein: CASSHQGPIGYTF

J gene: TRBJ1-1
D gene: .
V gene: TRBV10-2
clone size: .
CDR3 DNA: TGCGCCAGCAGTGAGACCCTCAGGGGCACTGAAGCTTTCTTT
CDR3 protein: CASSETLRGTEAFF

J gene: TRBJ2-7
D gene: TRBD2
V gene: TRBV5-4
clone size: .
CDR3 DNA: TGTGCCAGCAGCTTACTAGCGGGTGGGACCCGCTACGAGCAGTACTTC
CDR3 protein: CASSLLAGGTRYEQYF

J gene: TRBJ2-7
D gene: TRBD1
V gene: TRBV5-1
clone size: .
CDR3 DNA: TGCGCCAGCAGCATAAGACAGGGGACCTACGAGCAGTACTTC
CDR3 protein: CASSIRQGTYEQYF

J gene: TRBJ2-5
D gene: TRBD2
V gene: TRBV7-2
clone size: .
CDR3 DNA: TGTGCCAGCAGCTTAGCCCCGACTAGCGGTCAAGAGACCCAGTACTTC
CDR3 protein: CASSLAPTSGQETQYF

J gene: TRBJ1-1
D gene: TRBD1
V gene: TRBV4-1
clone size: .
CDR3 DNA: TGCGCCAGCAGCCCCGGGACAGGGAAATGGAACACTGAAGCTTTCTTT
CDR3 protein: CASSPGTGKWNTEAFF

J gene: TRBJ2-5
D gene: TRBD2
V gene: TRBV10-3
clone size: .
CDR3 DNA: TGTGCCATCAGTGGACTAGCGGGAGGAGAGACCCAGTACTTC
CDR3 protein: CAISGLAGGETQYF

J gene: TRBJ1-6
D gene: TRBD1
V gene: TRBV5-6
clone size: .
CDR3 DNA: TGTGCCAGCAGCCCGGGGTGGAGGGTCAGGGGGTATAATTCACCCCTCCACTTT
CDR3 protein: CASSPGWRVRGYNSPLHF

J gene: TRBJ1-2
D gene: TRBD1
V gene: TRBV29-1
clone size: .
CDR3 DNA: TGCAGCGTTATAAGACAGGGGACCGACTATGGCTACCCCTTC
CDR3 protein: CSVIRQGTDYGYPF

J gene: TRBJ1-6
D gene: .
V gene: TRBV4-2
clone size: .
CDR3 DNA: TGTGCCAGCAGCCAAGAACAGGTGGTCGTTCATTCACCCCTCCACTTT
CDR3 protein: CASSQEQVVVHSPLHF

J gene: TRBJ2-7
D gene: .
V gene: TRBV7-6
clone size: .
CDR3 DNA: TGTGCCAGCAGCTTTAGTAGCAACTCCTACGAGCAGTACTTC
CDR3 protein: CASSFSSNSYEQYF

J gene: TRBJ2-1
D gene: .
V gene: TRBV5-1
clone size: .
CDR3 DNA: TGCGCCAGCAGCTTGCCCCGGGACATCTACAATGAGCAGTTCTTC
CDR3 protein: CASSLPRDIYNEQFF

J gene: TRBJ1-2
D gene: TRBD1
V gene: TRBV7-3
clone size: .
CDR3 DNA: TGTGCCAGCAGCCCCCAAACCGACAGGGGGGTCTATGGCTACACCTTC
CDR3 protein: CASSPQTDRGVYGYTF

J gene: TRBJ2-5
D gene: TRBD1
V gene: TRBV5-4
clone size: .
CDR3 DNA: TGTGCCAGCAGCTCCCGGACAGGGGAAGAGACCCAGTACTTC
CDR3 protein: CASSSRTGEETQYF

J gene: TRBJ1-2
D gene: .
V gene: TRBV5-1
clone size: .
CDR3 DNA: TGCGCCAGCAGCTTCGCGCAGGACTATGGCTACACCTTC
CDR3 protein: CASSFAQDYGYTF

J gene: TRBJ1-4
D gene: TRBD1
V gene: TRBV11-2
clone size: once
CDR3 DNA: TGTGCCAGCAGCTACGGGCAGGGGGCTGAAAAACTGTTTTTT
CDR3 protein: CASSYGQGAEKLFF

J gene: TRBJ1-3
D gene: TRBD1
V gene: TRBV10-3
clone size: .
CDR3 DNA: TGTGCCATCAGCACGGGACAGCTCTCTGGAAACACCATATATTTT
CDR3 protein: CAISTGQLSGNTIYF

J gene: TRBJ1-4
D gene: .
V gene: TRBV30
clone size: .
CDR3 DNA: TGTGCCTGGGAACAGGAAGGATGTGAAAAACTGTTTTTT
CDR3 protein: CAWEQEGCEKLFF

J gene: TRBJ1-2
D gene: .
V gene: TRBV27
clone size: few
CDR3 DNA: TGTGCCAGCGGAGAGACAGAGAACTATGGCTACACCTTC
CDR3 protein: CASGETENYGYTF

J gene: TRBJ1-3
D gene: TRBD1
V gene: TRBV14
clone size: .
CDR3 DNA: TGTGCCAGCAGCCGACGACAGGGGGCATTTGGAAACACCATATATTTT
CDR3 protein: CASSRRQGAFGNTIYF

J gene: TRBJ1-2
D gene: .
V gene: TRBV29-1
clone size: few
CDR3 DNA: TGCAGCGTCGCCGGTGGACAGAACTATGGCTACACCTTC
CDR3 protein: CSVAGGQNYGYTF

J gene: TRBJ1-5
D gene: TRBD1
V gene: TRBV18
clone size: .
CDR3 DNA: TGTGCCAGCTCATCCAGGACAGGGAGCAATCAGCCCCAGCATTTT
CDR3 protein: CASSSRTGSNQPQHF

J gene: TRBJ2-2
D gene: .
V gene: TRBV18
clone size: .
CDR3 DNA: TGTGCCAGCTCACCGGACAGAAACACCGGGGAGCTGTTTTTT
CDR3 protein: CASSPDRNTGELFF

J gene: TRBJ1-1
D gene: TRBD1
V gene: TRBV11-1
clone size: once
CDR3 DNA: TGTGCCAGCAGACGGACAGGGCCGGACTCTGAAGCTTTCTTT
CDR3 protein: CASRRTGPDSEAFF

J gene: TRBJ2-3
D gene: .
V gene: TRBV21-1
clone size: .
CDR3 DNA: TGTGCCAGCACGCGGGAGGATACGCAGTATTTT
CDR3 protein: CASTREDTQYF

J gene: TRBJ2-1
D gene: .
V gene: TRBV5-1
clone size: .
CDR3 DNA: TGCGCCAGCAGCATCTCGGGTAATGAGCAGTTCTTC
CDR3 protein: CASSISGNEQFF

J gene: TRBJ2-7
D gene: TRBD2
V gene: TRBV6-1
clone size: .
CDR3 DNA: TGTGCCAGCAGCCCTCTTTTGGGGGGGTTGGTGCAGTACTTC
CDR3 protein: CASSPLLGGLVQYF

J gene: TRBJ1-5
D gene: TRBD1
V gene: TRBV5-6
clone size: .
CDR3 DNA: TGTGCCAGCAGCCAGGGGGGCGGTGCAAATCAGCCCCAGCATTTT
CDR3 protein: CASSQGGGANQPQHF

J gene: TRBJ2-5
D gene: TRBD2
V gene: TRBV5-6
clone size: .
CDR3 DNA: TGTGCCAGCAGCTTGTTGACTAGCGGGGGGGATTGGGAGACCCAGTACTTC
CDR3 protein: CASSLLTSGGDWETQYF

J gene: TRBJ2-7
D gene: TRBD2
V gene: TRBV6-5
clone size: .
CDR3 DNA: TGTGCCAGCAGTTCCGGGACTAGCGGCTCCTACGAGCAGTACTTC
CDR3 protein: CASSSGTSGSYEQYF

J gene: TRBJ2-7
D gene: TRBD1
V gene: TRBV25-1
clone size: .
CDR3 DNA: TGTGCCAGCAGCCCGTATGGGACAGGGGGCCACGAGCAGTACTTC
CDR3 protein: CASSPYGTGGHEQYF

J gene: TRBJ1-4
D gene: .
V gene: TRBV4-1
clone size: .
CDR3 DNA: TGCGCCAGCAGCCAAGGGGAGAGCGAAAAACTGTTTTTT
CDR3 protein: CASSQGESEKLFF

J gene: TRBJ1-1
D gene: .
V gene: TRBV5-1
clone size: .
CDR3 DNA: TGCGCCAGCAGCTTGTCAGGAAAGAACACTGAAGCTTTCTTT
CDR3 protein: CASSLSGKNTEAFF

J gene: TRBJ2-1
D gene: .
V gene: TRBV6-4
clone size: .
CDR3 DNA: TGTGCCAGCAGCCGGGGGGCTTACAATGAGCAGTTCTTC
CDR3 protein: CASSRGAYNEQFF

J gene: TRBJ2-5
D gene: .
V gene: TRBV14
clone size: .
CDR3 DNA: TGTGCCAGCAGCCATGTGGGCGGGGAGACCCAGTACTTC
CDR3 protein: CASSHVGGETQYF

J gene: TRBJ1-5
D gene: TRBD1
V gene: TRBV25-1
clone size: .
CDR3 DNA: TGTGCCAGCCAACCCCACGGACAGGGTAATCAGCCCCAGCATTTT
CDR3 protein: CASQPHGQGNQPQHF

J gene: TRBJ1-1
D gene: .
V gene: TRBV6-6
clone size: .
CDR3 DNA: TGTGCCAGCAGGAAACCGCGCTCCACTGAAGCTTTCTTT
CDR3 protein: CASRKPRSTEAFF

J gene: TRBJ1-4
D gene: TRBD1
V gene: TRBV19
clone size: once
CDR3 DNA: TGTGCCAGTAGTATTGGGACAGATAATGAAAAACTGTTTTTT
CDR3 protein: CASSIGTDNEKLFF

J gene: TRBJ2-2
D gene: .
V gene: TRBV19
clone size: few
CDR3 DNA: TGTGCCAGCTGGAACACCGGGGAGCTGTTTTTT
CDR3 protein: CASWNTGELFF

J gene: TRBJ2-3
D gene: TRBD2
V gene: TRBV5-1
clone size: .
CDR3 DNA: TGCGCCAGCAGTATTGTAGCGGGAGGGACCGGCACAGATACGCAGTATTTT
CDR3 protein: CASSIVAGGTGTDTQYF

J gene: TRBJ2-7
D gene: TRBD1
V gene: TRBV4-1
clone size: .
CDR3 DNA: TGCGCCAGCAGCCAACCTGGGACAGCCTACGAGCAGTACTTC
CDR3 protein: CASSQPGTAYEQYF

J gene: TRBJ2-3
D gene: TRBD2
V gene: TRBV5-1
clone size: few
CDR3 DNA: TGCGCCAGCAGCTTGGTGGGGGGGTCGACAGATACGCAGTATTTT
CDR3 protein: CASSLVGGSTDTQYF

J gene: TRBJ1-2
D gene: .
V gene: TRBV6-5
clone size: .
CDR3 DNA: TGTGCCAGCAGTTACTCGCCGACACAGAACTATGGCTACACCTTC
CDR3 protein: CASSYSPTQNYGYTF

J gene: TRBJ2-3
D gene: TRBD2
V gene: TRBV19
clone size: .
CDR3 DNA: TGTGCCAGTAGTGTGACTAGCGGGAGGACAGATACGCAGTATTTT
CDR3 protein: CASSVTSGRTDTQYF

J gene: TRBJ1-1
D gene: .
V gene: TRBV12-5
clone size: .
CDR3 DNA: TGTGCTAGTGGTAGGGGCAACACTGAAGCTTTCTTT
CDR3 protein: CASGRGNTEAFF